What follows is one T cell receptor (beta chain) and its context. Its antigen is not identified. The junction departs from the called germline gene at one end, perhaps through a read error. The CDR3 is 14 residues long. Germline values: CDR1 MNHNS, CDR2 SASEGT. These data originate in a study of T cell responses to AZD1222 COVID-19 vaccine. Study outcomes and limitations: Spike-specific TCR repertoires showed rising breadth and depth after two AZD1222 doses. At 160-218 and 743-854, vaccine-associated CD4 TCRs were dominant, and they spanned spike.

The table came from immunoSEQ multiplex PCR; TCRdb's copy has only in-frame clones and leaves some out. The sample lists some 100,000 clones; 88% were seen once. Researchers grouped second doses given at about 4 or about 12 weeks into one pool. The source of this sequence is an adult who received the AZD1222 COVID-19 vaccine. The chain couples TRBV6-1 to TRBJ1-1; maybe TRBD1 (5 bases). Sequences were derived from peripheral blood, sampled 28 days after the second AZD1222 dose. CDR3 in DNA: TGTGCCAGCAGTGAGAGGGGAGTGAAAACTGAAGCTTTCTTT. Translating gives CASSERGVKTEAFF.